This TCR beta chain stems from a study of blood T cell repertoires in COVID-19. Study-level information: Researchers got acute and convalescent COVID-19 samples from the United States, Italy and Spain. The analysed material was cDNA or gDNA that came from T cells, B-cell-depleted T cells, or PBMCs.

Per the authors' pipeline: Reference gene primer amplification gave estimated nucleated cell counts. Data came from immunoSEQ multiplex PCR; TCRdb stores just in-frame clones and leaves some out. V, J and clone size reflect that table, while D and trimming were determined from the DNA. The sample carries 250,000 or so clones, about 70% recorded once. This clone occurred once. V was pared by 0 bases and J by 2 bases, with 8 bases between. The CDR3 loop spans 15 amino acids. The germline V gene encodes CDR1 MNHEY and CDR2 SVGAGI. This TCR was sampled from an elderly woman with acute or convalescent COVID-19. The J gene is TRBJ1-5, the V gene TRBV6-5; possible D gene TRBD1, 5 bases. Sequencing was done on a sample of peripheral blood. The CDR3 nucleotides read TGTGCCAGCAGTTACTCTATCAGGGGCAATCAGCCCCAGCATTTT. Amino acid sequence: CASSYSIRGNQPQHF.